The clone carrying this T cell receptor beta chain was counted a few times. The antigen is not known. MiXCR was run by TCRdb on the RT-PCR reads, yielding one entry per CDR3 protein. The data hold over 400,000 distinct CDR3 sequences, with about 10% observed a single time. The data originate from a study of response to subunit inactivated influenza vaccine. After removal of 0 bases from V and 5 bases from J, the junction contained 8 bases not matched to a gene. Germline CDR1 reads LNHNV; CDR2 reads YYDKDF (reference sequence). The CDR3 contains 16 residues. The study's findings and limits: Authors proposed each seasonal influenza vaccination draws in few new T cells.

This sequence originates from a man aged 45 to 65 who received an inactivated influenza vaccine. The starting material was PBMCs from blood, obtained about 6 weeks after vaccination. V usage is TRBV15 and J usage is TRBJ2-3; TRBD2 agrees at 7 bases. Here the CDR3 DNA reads TGTGCCACCAGCAGAGATCTCGCGGGAGTCGGAGATACGCAGTATTTT. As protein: CATSRDLAGVGDTQYF. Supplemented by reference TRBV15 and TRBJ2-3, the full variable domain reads DAMVIQNPRYQVTQFGKPVTLSCSQTLNHNVMYWYQQKSSQAPKLLFHYYDKDFNNEADTPDNFQSRRPNTSFCFLDIRSPGLGDTAMYLCATSRDLAGVGDTQYFGPGTRLTVL.